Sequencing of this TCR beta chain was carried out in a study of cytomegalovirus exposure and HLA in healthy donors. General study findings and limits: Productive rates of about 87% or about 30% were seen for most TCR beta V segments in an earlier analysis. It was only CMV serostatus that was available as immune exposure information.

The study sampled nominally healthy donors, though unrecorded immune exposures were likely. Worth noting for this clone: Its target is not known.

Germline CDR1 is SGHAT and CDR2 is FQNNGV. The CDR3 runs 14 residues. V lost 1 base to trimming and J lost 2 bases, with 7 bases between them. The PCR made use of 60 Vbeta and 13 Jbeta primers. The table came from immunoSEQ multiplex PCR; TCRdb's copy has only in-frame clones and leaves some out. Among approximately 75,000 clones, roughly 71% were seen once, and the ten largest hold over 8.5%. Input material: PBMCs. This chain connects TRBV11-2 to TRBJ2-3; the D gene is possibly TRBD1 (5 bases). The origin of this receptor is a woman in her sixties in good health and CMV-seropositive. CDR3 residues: CASSLGQITDTQYF. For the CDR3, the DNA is TGTGCCAGCAGCTTAGGACAGATCACAGATACGCAGTATTTT. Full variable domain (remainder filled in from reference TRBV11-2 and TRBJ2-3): EAGVAQSPRYKIIEKRQSVAFWCNPISGHATLYWYQQILGQGPKLLIQFQNNGVVDDSQLPKDRFSAERLKGVDSTLKIQPAKLEDSAVYLCASSLGQITDTQYFGPGTRLTVL.